Listed here are 22 T cell receptor beta chains from one sample, sequenced in a study of shared clonotypes between healthy human individuals (TCRdb year 2020). CD8 naive samples were obtained by positive selection for CCR7 among CD45RO-negative cells, yielding a CD45RA+CCR7+ population from which TemRA cells were excluded. Receptor amplification or capture employed the immunoSEQ multiplex PCR assay. As stored in TCRdb, this immuneACCESS dataset retains in-frame rearrangements with V and J assigned. A fraction of the clones does not appear; measured against another copy, unresolved V genes explain less than half of the discrepancy, and the remainder lacks a known reason. For this sample there are more than 2 million clones; just under 95% appear just once. The biggest ten clones account for approximately 1.2% of the sample. Material for sequencing was naive CD8+ T cells sorted from blood. The sample's cell subset or site label, in plain terms: CD45RA+CCR7+. The receptors derive from a man younger than 35 in good health.

The chain employs TRBV5-1 and TRBJ2-2; D perhaps matches TRBD2 (6 bases). The CDR3 has 15 residues. V was cut by 1 base and J by 4 bases, with 11 bases left in between. The germline gives CDR1 SGHRS, CDR2 YFSETQ. This chain's CDR3 is CASSLTGTSTGELFF. The CDR3 nucleotides read TGCGCCAGCAGCTTGACCGGGACTTCCACCGGGGAGCTGTTTTTT.

The chain employs TRBV5-1 and TRBJ2-7; D might be TRBD1 (6 bases). Germline-derived CDR1 and CDR2 are SGHRS and YFSETQ. The CDR3 runs to 13 residues. The V end lost 3 bases, the J end lost 3 bases, and 10 bases lay between the germline ends. The CDR3 here is CASSYGTLYEQYF. The CDR3 DNA reads as TGCGCCAGCAGCTACGGGACACTCTACGAGCAGTACTTC.

This clone was observed once. The chain links TRBV27 to TRBJ2-1, with 9 bases that match TRBD2. V was pared by 3 bases and J by 8 bases, with 8 bases of the junction left unmatched. CDR3 length: 15 amino acids. Germline V lookup: CDR1 MNHEY, CDR2 SMNVEV (reference sequence). The CDR3 DNA is TGTGCCAGCAGTTTGCTGCTAGCGGGAAACCATGAGCAGTTCTTC. Protein: CASSLLLAGNHEQFF.

The chain combines TRBV27 with TRBJ2-7, with 9 bases fitting TRBD2. CDR3 length: 16 residues. Per the germline V gene, CDR1 is MNHEY and CDR2 is SMNVEV (reference sequence). After removal of 2 bases from V and 3 bases from J, the junction contained 8 bases not matched to a gene. DNA for the CDR3: TGTGCCAGCAGTTTACTCGAGCCTAGCGGGGTCTACGAGCAGTACTTC. It codes for CASSLLEPSGVYEQYF.

This chain uses TRBV7-2 with TRBJ2-7; the D is unclear. Germline CDR1 and CDR2: SGHTA and FQGNSA. CDR3 length: 15 residues. Trimming cost V 5 bases and J 5 bases, with 19 bases left between them. CDR3 sequence (DNA): TGTGCCAGCAGCCCCCTTGGGTCTCTTCTACACGAGCAGTACTTC. Protein product: CASSPLGSLLHEQYF.

For this clone: At one end the junction does not follow the germline gene, possibly because of a read error. The J gene is TRBJ2-4, the V gene TRBV7-9; 7 bases align to TRBD1. Germline CDR1 and CDR2: SEHNR and FQNEAQ (reference sequence). The CDR3 has 11 residues. CDR3 DNA: TGTGCCAGCGGCTGGGACAGCCGCTTGGACTTC. This codes for CASGWDSRLDF.

The chain employs TRBV27 and TRBJ2-2, with D uncertain. The CDR3 length is 12 residues. Per germline, CDR1 MNHEY and CDR2 SMNVEV (reference sequence). The ends were cut back, 2 bases at V and 6 bases at J, with 4 bases in the middle. CDR3 in DNA: TGTGCCAGCAGTTTAAAGCCCGGGGAGCTGTTTTTT. Amino acid sequence: CASSLKPGELFF.

The chain joins TRBV7-9 to TRBJ1-1; TRBD1 matches at 7 bases. Germline CDR1 is SEHNR and CDR2 is FQNEAQ (reference sequence). The CDR3 is 16 residues long. The V segment lost 0 bases and the J segment 1 base; nucleotides outside the gene matches: 5. The CDR3 DNA reads TGTGCCAGCAGCTTAGCTAACAGGGGTTCGAACACTGAAGCTTTCTTT. It specifies CASSLANRGSNTEAFF.

In the case of this clone: The identical CDR3 is also encoded by other nucleotide sequences in the sample. The V gene is TRBV4-1, the J gene TRBJ2-7; a possible D gene is TRBD1 (5 bases). CDR3 length: 14 amino acids. V was cut by 3 bases and J by 3 bases, with 12 bases left in between. Germline CDR1 is MGHRA and CDR2 is YSYEKL. CDR3 sequence reads: CASSHPGQGYEQYF. The CDR3 region has the DNA TGCGCCAGCAGCCACCCCGGACAAGGCTACGAGCAGTACTTC.

This chain connects TRBV11-2 to TRBJ2-7, with TRBD1 matching over 9 bases. J gave up 4 bases and V 10 bases, and 17 bases lay outside the gene matches. Germline values: CDR1 SGHAT, CDR2 FQNNGV. This CDR3 is built from 16 residues. DNA for the CDR3: TGTGCCATCCCTCGATACAACACAGGGGGCAGTTACGAGCAGTACTTC. This codes for CAIPRYNTGGSYEQYF.

The rearrangement joins TRBV28 to TRBJ1-2; no definite D call. Trimming stripped 2 bases from V and 8 bases from J, with 12 bases between. The CDR3 has 13 amino acids. Per the germline V gene, CDR1 is MDHEN and CDR2 is SYDVKM. DNA of the CDR3: TGTGCCAGCAGTTTAGGCAGCGCTAGGGGCTACACCTTC. Translating it yields CASSLGSARGYTF.

The rearrangement joins TRBV7-9 to TRBJ1-2, with D possibly being TRBD1 (6 bases). The CDR3 extends over 15 amino acids. The V end lost 4 bases, the J end lost 1 base, and 13 bases lay between the germline ends. Germline CDR1 reads SEHNR; CDR2 reads FQNEAQ (reference sequence). DNA for the CDR3: TGTGCCAGCAGCTCCTGGACAGTCGATAACTATGGCTACACCTTC. This encodes CASSSWTVDNYGYTF. Supplemented by reference TRBV7-9 and TRBJ1-2, the full variable domain reads DTGVSQNPRHKITKRGQNVTFRCDPISEHNRLYWYRQTLGQGPEFLTYFQNEAQLEKSRLLSDRFSAERPKGSFSTLEIQRTEQGDSAMYLCASSSWTVDNYGYTFGSGTRLTVV.

Here the CDR3 reads CSAAQNEQYF. The CDR3 coding sequence is TGCAGTGCTGCGCAAAACGAGCAGTACTTC. This chain links TRBV20-1 with TRBJ2-7, with D unclear. V was shortened by 5 bases and J by 5 bases, with 7 bases between the two germline ends. CDR3 length: 10 amino acids. In germline, CDR1 is DFQATT, CDR2 SNEGSKA (reference sequence).

This chain joins TRBV27 and TRBJ2-7, with 7 nucleotides matching TRBD1. The CDR3 loop spans 13 amino acids. Germline CDR1 is MNHEY and CDR2 is SMNVEV (reference sequence). J gave up 4 bases and V 8 bases, and 8 bases lay outside the gene matches. In DNA, the CDR3 is TGTGCCAGCCCCCACAGGGGTAGGTACGAGCAGTACTTC. This sequence encodes CASPHRGRYEQYF.

The sample holds one count of this clone. The chain uses TRBV7-9 and TRBJ1-6, with D possibly being TRBD1 (5 bases). Trimming stripped 3 bases from V and 7 bases from J, with 16 bases between. The CDR3 consists of 16 residues. Germline V gene data show CDR1 as SEHNR and CDR2 as FQNEAQ (reference sequence). CDR3 DNA: TGTGCCAGCAGCTTCGTGGGAACAGGCACCAATTCACCCCTCCACTTT. It encodes CASSFVGTGTNSPLHF.

The V call is TRBV7-9, the J call TRBJ2-3, with D perhaps assigned TRBD1 or TRBD2 (5 bases each). The CDR3 has 16 residues. Germline V gene lookup returns CDR1 SEHNR and CDR2 FQNEAQ (reference sequence). V was trimmed by 5 bases and J by 7 bases, leaving 22 bases between them. CDR3 sequence: CASSARDADISNTQYF. CDR3 coding DNA: TGTGCCAGCAGCGCACGGGACGCCGATATCTCGAATACGCAGTATTTT.

This chain connects TRBV27 to TRBJ1-5; no clear D. V was shortened by 3 bases and J by 3 bases, with 6 bases between the two germline ends. Germline CDR1 reads MNHEY; CDR2 reads SMNVEV (reference sequence). The CDR3 runs 13 residues. CDR3 protein: CASSLTDNQPQHF. The CDR3 DNA sequence: TGTGCCAGCAGTTTGACCGACAATCAGCCCCAGCATTTT.

Comments on this clone: One junction end does not reproduce the germline sequence, and a read error may be involved. The chain recombines TRBV6-1 with TRBJ1-3; D call uncertain. This CDR3 region has 15 residues. The germline gives CDR1 MNHNS, CDR2 SASEGT. This chain's CDR3 is CASSGEIGTGNTTYF. The CDR3 DNA is TGTGCCAGCAGCGGAGAAATAGGAACTGGAAACACCACATATTTT.

The V and J genes are TRBV4-1 and TRBJ1-1; 10 nucleotides match TRBD1. V lost 4 bases and J lost 1; bases outside the gene matches: 9. The CDR3 totals 17 residues. Germline V gene lookup returns CDR1 MGHRA and CDR2 YSYEKL. CDR3 coding DNA: TGCGCCAGCAGCCCGGTGGGACAGGGGCCCGAGAACACTGAAGCTTTCTTT. It translates to CASSPVGQGPENTEAFF.

Turning to this clone: Other DNA sequences in this specimen translate into the identical CDR3. The chain joins TRBV10-2 to TRBJ1-2, with a tentative D call TRBD1 (5 bases). The CDR3 loop spans 11 amino acids. V lost 2 bases to trimming and J lost 7 bases, with 5 bases between them. From germline, CDR1 is WSHSY and CDR2 SAAADI. CDR3 in amino acids: CASSEGAGYTF. In DNA, the CDR3 is TGCGCCAGCAGTGAGGGGGCTGGCTACACCTTC.

With regard to this clone: One end of the junction varies from germline; a read error may be responsible. This chain uses TRBV25-1 with TRBJ2-5; 8 nucleotides agree with TRBD2. CDR1 and CDR2 (germline): MGHDK, SYGVNS. This CDR3 is 15 amino acids long. The CDR3 spells CASSDGPEAGVASDF. The CDR3 nucleotides are TGTGCCAGCAGTGACGGGCCTGAAGCGGGAGTTGCGTCGGACTTC. Filled out from reference TRBV25-1 and TRBJ2-5, the complete variable domain reads EADIYQTPRYLVIGTGKKITLECSQTMGHDKMYWYQQDPGMELHLIHYSYGVNSTEKGDLSSESTVSRIRTEHFPLTLESARPSHTSQYLCASSDGPEAGVASDFGPGTRLLVL.

The chain joins TRBV4-2 to TRBJ1-1; D gene uncertain. CDR3 size: 15 residues. Trimming pared 3 bases from V and 2 bases from J, leaving 13 bases between. Germline V gene sequence: CDR1 LGHNA, CDR2 YNFKEQ. CDR3 sequence: CASSHLVDGNTEAFF. DNA for the CDR3: TGTGCCAGCAGCCACCTTGTCGACGGCAACACTGAAGCTTTCTTT.